This T cell receptor beta chain was found in a study of T cells after yellow fever vaccination. Findings and limits, study-wide: Clonotype sharing between CD4 and CD8 compartments was small.

This clonotype came up a few times. The antigen is unknown. TCR cDNA, made by 5'RACE template switching, carried an added universal primer site and UMIs. TCRdb redid the calling of the 5' RACE reads with MiXCR, one entry per CDR3 protein. This table holds roughly 300,000 distinct CDR3 sequences, around 8.1% found once. This sequence was found in a man aged 18 to 35 who received the YFV17D yellow fever vaccine. The sequences come from PBMCs, collected 35 to 50 days after the first yellow fever vaccination.

CDR3 coding DNA: TGCGCCAGCAGCTTGGGTGGCGCTCTAGAAAATACGCAGTATTTT. It specifies CASSLGGALENTQYF. The chain employs TRBV5-1 and TRBJ2-3; D not resolved. The CDR3 covers 15 residues. From germline, CDR1 is SGHRS and CDR2 YFSETQ. V was trimmed by 0 bases and J by 7 bases, leaving 15 bases between them.